These 19 T cell receptor beta chains came from one sample sequenced in a study of T cells in Graves' hyperthyroidism and ophthalmopathy. Authors of the study amplified TCR beta CDR3 regions from RNA transcripts. HTBI primers were the set used in a first-round RT-PCR of the TCR CDR3. TCRdb used MiXCR to reprocess the multiplex PCR reads, holding one entry per CDR3 protein. The sample gives about 290,000 distinct CDR3 sequences, about 14% of which show up once; roughly 8.5% is in the top ten. Sequenced material: blood. The receptors originated from a woman aged 25 to 39 with Graves' hyperthyroidism that later progressed to Graves' ophthalmopathy.

This clonotype was seen at least ten times. CDR3 DNA sequence: TGTGCCAGCTCACCGGTGAGCTCCTATAATTCACCCCTCCACTTT. This codes for CASSPVSSYNSPLHF. The chain carries TRBV18 and TRBJ1-6; D call uncertain. The CDR3 runs 15 residues. Trimming left V 3 bases short and J 0 bases short, with 6 bases between. The germline V gene encodes CDR1 KGHSH and CDR2 LQKENI.

In its sample, this clonotype was seen a few times. The chain employs TRBV13 and TRBJ2-6, with D maybe TRBD2 (5 bases). The CDR3 covers 16 residues. V dropped 0 bases and J dropped 2 bases, with 8 bases sitting between them. The germline gives CDR1 PRHDT, CDR2 FYEKMQ (reference sequence). The CDR3 DNA sequence: TGTGCCAGCAGCTTAGGAGCGAGGGCTGGGGCCAACGTCCTGACTTTC. Translating it yields CASSLGARAGANVLTF.

The sample holds many counts of this clonotype. For the CDR3, the DNA is TGTGCCATCGGGGAGGCGGAGCGCACAGATACGCAGTATTTT. This codes for CAIGEAERTDTQYF. The V and J genes are TRBV10-3 and TRBJ2-3, with a weak D call TRBD2 (6 bases). The V gene's germline CDR1 is ENHRY and CDR2 SYGVKD. Between the trimmed V and J ends, which lost 8 bases and 1 base, there was a span of 13 bases. There are 14 residues in the CDR3.

The chain uses TRBV27 and TRBJ2-7; TRBD2 might be the D (5 bases). CDR1 is MNHEY, CDR2 SMNVEV, per germline (reference sequence). V lost 5 bases to trimming and J lost 4 bases, with 12 bases between them. The CDR3 spans 13 residues. CDR3: CASSSGPEYEQYF. CDR3 DNA: TGTGCCAGCAGTAGCGGACCCGAGTACGAGCAGTACTTC.

This clonotype was detected many times. This rearrangement joins TRBV6-2 or TRBV6-3 to TRBJ2-7; a possible D gene is TRBD1 (6 bases). There are 12 residues in the CDR3. Trimming cost V 8 bases and J 3 bases, with 11 bases left between them. In germline, CDR1 is MNHEY, CDR2 SVGEGT. CDR3 nucleotide sequence: TGTGCCAGCCGGAAGGGGGACTACGAGCAGTACTTC. It is translated as CASRKGDYEQYF.

This chain links TRBV4-3 with TRBJ2-7; D is unresolved. CDR3 length: 11 amino acids. V lost 9 bases and J 4 bases, leaving 10 bases between the germline ends. Germline loops: CDR1 LGHNA, CDR2 YSLEER. The CDR3 region has the DNA TGCGCCAGGATAGAGCCGTACGAGCAGTACTTC. Amino acids: CARIEPYEQYF.

The CDR3 sequence is CASTGTGGSYEQYF. CDR3 nucleotide sequence: TGCGCCAGCACGGGGACAGGGGGCTCCTACGAGCAGTACTTC. The V gene is TRBV5-1, the J gene TRBJ2-7; 11 bases match TRBD1. This CDR3 is 14 amino acids long. The V gene's germline CDR1 is SGHRS and CDR2 YFSETQ. Losses at the gene ends were 6 bases for V and 0 bases for J; bases not matched to a gene: 2.

The J gene is TRBJ1-5, the V gene TRBV4-3; D is undetermined. The CDR3 is 15 residues long. Germline-derived CDR1 and CDR2 are LGHNA and YSLEER. Trimming cost V 0 bases and J 1 base, with 7 bases left between them. CDR3 loop: CASSQEWVSNQPQHF. The CDR3 region has the DNA TGCGCCAGCAGCCAAGAGTGGGTGAGCAATCAGCCCCAGCATTTT.

Ten or more counts support this clonotype. V and J are TRBV29-1 and TRBJ2-7; TRBD2 agrees at 7 bases. Germline trimming cut 4 bases from V and 3 bases from J; bases unmatched to any gene: 0. The CDR3 extends over 11 amino acids. In germline, CDR1 is SQVTM, CDR2 ANQGSEA. The CDR3: CSVAGGYEQYF. CDR3 bases: TGCAGCGTTGCGGGGGGCTACGAGCAGTACTTC.

This clonotype was seen at least ten times. The chain uses TRBV6-1 and TRBJ1-5; possible D gene TRBD1, 6 bases. Deletions cut 6 bases from V and 3 bases from J, with 15 bases between. CDR1 and CDR2 (germline): MNHNS, SASEGT. This CDR3 is 15 amino acids long. The CDR3 protein is CASRGGRGNNQPQHF. In DNA form, the CDR3 reads TGTGCCAGCAGGGGGGGGAGGGGGAACAATCAGCCCCAGCATTTT.

By proportion, this clonotype is large. The gene calls are TRBV7-8 and TRBJ2-7; 8 nucleotides match TRBD1. CDR1 and CDR2 from the germline V gene are SGHVS and FQNEAQ. J gave up 5 bases and V 4 bases, and 1 base lay outside the gene matches. The CDR3 runs to 12 residues. CDR3 coding DNA: TGTGCCAGCAGCTCGACAGGGGACGAGCAGTACTTC. This codes for CASSSTGDEQYF.

V usage is TRBV29-1 and J usage is TRBJ2-1, with D possibly being TRBD2 (6 bases). The germline CDR1 and CDR2 sequences are SQVTM and ANQGSEA. This CDR3 contains 14 residues. V shed 6 bases and J shed 5 bases, with 17 bases lying between them. CDR3 bases: TGCAGCGTCCGCGGAACTAGCAAGGACAATGAGCAGTTCTTC. The encoded protein is CSVRGTSKDNEQFF.

This clonotype was seen ten or more times. This chain connects TRBV6-2 or TRBV6-3 to TRBJ1-1; 10 bases are shared with TRBD1. V lost 6 bases to trimming and J lost 7 bases; unmatched junction nucleotides: 5. CDR1 is MNHEY, CDR2 SVGEGT, per germline. This CDR3 has 13 residues. DNA for the CDR3: TGTGCCAGCAGGACCGGACAGGGGGTTGAAGCTTTCTTT. It translates to CASRTGQGVEAFF.

About this clonotype itself: One end of the junction does not line up with germline, which may come from a read error. V is TRBV6-5 and J is TRBJ2-3; a weak D match, TRBD2 (7 bases). CDR3 length: 16 amino acids. The germline gives CDR1 MNHEY, CDR2 SVGAGI. The CDR3 nucleotides read TGTCCCAGCAGTTACCTTGCGGGGGCAAGCACAGATACGCAGTATTTT. It codes for CPSSYLAGASTDTQYF.

This clonotype was picked up many times. The rearrangement uses TRBV28 and TRBJ2-4; 11 bases fit TRBD2. Germline CDR1 reads MDHEN; CDR2 reads SYDVKM. The CDR3 consists of 16 residues. V was clipped by 7 bases and J by 0 bases; unmatched bases: 5. The CDR3 loop reads CASNNGLAGAKNIQYF. The CDR3, as DNA: TGTGCCAGCAATAACGGACTAGCGGGAGCCAAAAACATTCAGTACTTC.

Concerning this clonotype: At one end the junction does not follow the germline gene, possibly because of a read error. The chain carries TRBV7-3 and TRBJ2-2; D is possibly TRBD1 or TRBD2 (5 bases each). CDR1 SGHTA and CDR2 FQGTGA come from the germline V gene. CDR3 length: 13 residues. In DNA form, the CDR3 reads TGTGCCAACAGCTTATGGGGGAGCGGGGAGCTGTTTTTT. It is translated as CANSLWGSGELFF.

This clonotype was seen at least ten times. The chain combines TRBV7-6 with TRBJ1-1; no definite D call. The CDR3 is 13 amino acids. V was clipped by 1 base and J by 4 bases, with 7 bases between them. Germline V gene lookup returns CDR1 SGHVS and CDR2 FNYEAQ. The CDR3 nucleotides read TGTGCCAGCAGCTTAGGCCAGAGCACTGAAGCTTTCTTT. This encodes CASSLGQSTEAFF.

This clonotype was seen ten or more times. A read error may produce the germline difference seen at one junction end. Here the CDR3 reads CASSSVAGGKGLSKDIQYF. For the CDR3, the DNA is TGTGCCAGCAGCTCCGTAGCGGGAGGGAAAGGTCTTTCCAAAGACATTCAGTACTTC. The V gene is TRBV11-2, the J gene TRBJ2-4; TRBD2 aligns across 11 bases. The CDR3 sequence is 19 residues long. The germline V gene has CDR1 SGHAT and CDR2 FQNNGV.

In its sample, this clonotype was seen many times. V and J are TRBV11-2 and TRBJ2-1; D gene ambiguous. Per germline, CDR1 SGHAT and CDR2 FQNNGV. V dropped 1 base and J dropped 1 base, with 17 bases sitting between them. The CDR3 is made up of 18 amino acids. For the CDR3, the DNA is TGTGCCAGCAGCTTAGGGCCTGTAGCTGACCCTTCCTACAATGAGCAGTTCTTC. Residues: CASSLGPVADPSYNEQFF.